This T cell receptor beta chain was observed in a study of identifying expanded T cells in peripheral blood (dated by TCRdb to the late 2010s). Looking at the study overall: Technical replicates were generated by sequencing separate aliquots of the same genomic DNA pool, with four replicates compared pairwise.

TCRbeta CDR3 regions were profiled by bias-controlled multiplex PCR amplification of genomic DNA with the immunoSEQ Assay. The paper's processing steps were these. The absolute abundance of each unique TCRbeta CDR3 region was quantified after sequences were collapsed and filtered. Differential abundance was tested with two models: a binomial (Fisher-equivalent) model and a beta-binomial model that adds time-dependent variance fitted from healthy donors. Clones with fewer than 5 combined templates were removed, and differential abundance was called for clones with a Benjamini-Hochberg FDR below 0.01. In the beta-binomial model, variance was expressed as a function of the total template count across the two samples, in the form v = (b*log(k)+a)^2. What TCRdb holds here is the immuneACCESS table cut down to in-frame rearrangements. Part of the clones is not present; checked against another copy, under half of the missing clones reflect an unresolved V gene, and the others are unexplained. Clonal size and the V and J genes are those of that table, whereas D and trimming came from the DNA. This sample lists around 100,000 clones; 75% to 90% were detected once. The top ten hold just over 5.5% of the sample.

Study-level results and caveats: The binomial model flagged 0.9 to 1.5 differentially abundant clones between technical replicates but about 16 over two weeks and roughly 19 over four weeks. Across all healthy-donor time intervals, the beta-binomial model significantly cut both the number of clones called differentially abundant and the false-positive rate. The authors expected biological variance in healthy repertoires might increase further over much longer intervals such as months to years. Variance in clone template counts between approximately two-week samples significantly increased with total template count across all healthy donors.

As for this clone: Its antigen remains undetermined. No per-base quality is available; no much larger clone lies one base away.

No immune events, such as infections, were documented for the healthy donors during the collection period. Time-dependent variance in a beta-binomial model of T-cell clone differential abundance was calibrated using healthy-donor blood repertoires as a training cohort. There were around ten healthy donors in the training cohort, of whom 3 were female and 7 were male. The donors were between roughly 29 and 65 years old, with an average age of 43 years. Whole blood, obtained from a commercial supplier, was collected from each healthy donor at three time points spaced about 2 weeks apart. Genomic DNA was extracted from unsorted whole blood for immunosequencing. Its CDR3 holds 15 amino acids, cysteine through phenylalanine. CDR3 DNA only is kept here, 45 bases in frame from base 1. CDR1 is given as SGHVS and CDR2 as FQNEAQ, both from the germline V gene. Cut back by 1 base and 11 bases, the V and J ends lie 18 bases apart.

The rearrangement joined TRBV7-8 to TRBJ1-5; possibly the D gene is TRBD1, per 5 matching bases. The sequenced sample was blood. This sequence originates from a person aged 18 to 75 in good health. The nucleotides read TGTGCCAGCAGCTTAGTGTCGGGGCCGAATAGGGCCCAGCATTTT. Its translation reads: CASSLVSGPNRAQHF. The CDR3, completed at both ends by the reference TRBV7-8 and TRBJ1-5 genes, gives the full variable domain GAGVSQSPRYKVAKRGQDVALRCDPISGHVSLFWYQQALGQGPEFLTYFQNEAQLDKSGLPSDRFFAERPEGSVSTLKIQRTQQEDSAVYLCASSLVSGPNRAQHFGDGTRLSIL.